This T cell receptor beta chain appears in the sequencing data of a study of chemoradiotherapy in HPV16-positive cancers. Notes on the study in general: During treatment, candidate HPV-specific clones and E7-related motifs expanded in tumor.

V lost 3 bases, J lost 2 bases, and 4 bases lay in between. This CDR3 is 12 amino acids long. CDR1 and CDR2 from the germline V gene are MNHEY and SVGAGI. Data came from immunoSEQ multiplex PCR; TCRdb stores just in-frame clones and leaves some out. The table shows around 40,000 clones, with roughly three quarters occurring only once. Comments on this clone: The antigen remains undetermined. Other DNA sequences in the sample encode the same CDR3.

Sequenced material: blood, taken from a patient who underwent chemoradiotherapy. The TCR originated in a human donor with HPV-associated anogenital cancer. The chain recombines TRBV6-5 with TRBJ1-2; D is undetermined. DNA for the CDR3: TGTGCCAGCAGTTATTCGAACTATGGCTACACCTTC. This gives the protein CASSYSNYGYTF.